This T cell receptor (beta chain) was sequenced for a study of prognosis after radiotherapy for stage I lung cancer. Using two-round multiplex PCR, the authors amplified TCR beta CDR3 from genomic DNA. Primers (each specific to one TRBV or TRBJ gene) were used in first-round PCR. TCRdb called the multiplex PCR reads again in MiXCR, with one record for every CDR3 protein. Of 20,000 or so distinct CDR3 sequences in the sample, roughly 30% are singletons; the top ten hold around a fifth. Germline CDR1 SGHTA, CDR2 FQGTGA. The CDR3 contains 14 residues. Trimming removed 3 bases at V and 4 bases at J, with 13 bases between. This clonotype has ten or more counts.

The TCR sequence derives from a donor of 50 years or more with non-small cell lung cancer. V usage is TRBV7-3 and J usage is TRBJ2-7; D is uncertain. Material: PBMCs, obtained before or after stereotactic body radiation therapy (not recorded which). The CDR3 loop reads CASSFKTVFYEQYF. Here the CDR3 DNA reads TGTGCCAGCAGCTTTAAAACAGTTTTTTACGAGCAGTACTTC.